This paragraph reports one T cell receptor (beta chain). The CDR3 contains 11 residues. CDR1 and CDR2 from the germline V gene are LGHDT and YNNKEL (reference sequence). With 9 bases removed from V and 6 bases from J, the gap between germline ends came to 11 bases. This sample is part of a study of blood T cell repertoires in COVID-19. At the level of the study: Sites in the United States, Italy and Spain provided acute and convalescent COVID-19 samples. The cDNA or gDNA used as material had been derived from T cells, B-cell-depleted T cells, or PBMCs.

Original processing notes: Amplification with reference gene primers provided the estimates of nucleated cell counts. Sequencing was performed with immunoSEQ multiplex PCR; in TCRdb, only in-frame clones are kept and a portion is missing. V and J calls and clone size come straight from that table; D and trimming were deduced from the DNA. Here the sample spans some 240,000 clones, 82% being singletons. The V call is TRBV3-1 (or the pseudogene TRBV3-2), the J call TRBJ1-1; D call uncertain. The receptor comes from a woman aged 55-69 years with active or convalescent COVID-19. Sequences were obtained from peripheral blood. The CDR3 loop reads CASGLASEAFF. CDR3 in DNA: TGTGCCAGTGGGCTTGCATCTGAAGCTTTCTTT.